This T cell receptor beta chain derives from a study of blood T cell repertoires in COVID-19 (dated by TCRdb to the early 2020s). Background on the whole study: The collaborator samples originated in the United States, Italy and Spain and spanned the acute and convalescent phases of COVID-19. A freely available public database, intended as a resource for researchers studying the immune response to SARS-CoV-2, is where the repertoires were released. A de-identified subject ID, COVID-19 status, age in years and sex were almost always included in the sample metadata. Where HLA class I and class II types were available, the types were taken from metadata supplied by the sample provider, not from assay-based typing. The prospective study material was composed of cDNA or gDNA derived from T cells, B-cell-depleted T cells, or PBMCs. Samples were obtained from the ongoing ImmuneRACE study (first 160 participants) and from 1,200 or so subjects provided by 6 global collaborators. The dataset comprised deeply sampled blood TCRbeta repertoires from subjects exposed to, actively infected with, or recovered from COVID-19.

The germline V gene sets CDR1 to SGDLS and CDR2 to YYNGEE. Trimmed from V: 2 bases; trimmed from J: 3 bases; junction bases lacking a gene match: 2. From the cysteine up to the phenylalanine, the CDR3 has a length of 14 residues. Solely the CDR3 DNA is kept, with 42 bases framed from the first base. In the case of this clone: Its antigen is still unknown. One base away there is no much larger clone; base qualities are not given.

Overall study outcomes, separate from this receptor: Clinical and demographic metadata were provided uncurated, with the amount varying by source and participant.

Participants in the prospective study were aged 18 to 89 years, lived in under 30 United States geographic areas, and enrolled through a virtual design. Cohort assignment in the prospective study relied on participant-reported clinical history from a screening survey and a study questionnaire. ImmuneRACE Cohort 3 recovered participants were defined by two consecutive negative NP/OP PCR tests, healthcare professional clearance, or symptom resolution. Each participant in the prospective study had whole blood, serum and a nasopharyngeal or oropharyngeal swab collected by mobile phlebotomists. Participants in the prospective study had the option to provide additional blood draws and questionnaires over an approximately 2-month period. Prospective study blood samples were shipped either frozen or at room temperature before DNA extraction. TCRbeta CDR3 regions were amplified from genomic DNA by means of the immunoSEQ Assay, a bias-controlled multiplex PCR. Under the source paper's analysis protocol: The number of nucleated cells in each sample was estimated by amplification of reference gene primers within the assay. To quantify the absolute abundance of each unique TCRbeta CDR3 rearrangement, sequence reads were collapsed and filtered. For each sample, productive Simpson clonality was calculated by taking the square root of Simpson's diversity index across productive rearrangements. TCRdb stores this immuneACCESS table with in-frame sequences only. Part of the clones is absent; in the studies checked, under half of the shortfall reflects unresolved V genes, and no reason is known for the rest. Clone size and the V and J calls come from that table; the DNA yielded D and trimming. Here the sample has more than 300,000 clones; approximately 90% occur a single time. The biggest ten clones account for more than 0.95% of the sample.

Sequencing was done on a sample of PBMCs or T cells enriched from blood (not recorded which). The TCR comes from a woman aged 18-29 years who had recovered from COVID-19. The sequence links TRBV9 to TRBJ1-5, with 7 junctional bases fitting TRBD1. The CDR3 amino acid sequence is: CASSVGQANQPQHF. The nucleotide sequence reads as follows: TGTGCCAGCAGCGTTGGACAGGCCAATCAGCCCCAGCATTTT.